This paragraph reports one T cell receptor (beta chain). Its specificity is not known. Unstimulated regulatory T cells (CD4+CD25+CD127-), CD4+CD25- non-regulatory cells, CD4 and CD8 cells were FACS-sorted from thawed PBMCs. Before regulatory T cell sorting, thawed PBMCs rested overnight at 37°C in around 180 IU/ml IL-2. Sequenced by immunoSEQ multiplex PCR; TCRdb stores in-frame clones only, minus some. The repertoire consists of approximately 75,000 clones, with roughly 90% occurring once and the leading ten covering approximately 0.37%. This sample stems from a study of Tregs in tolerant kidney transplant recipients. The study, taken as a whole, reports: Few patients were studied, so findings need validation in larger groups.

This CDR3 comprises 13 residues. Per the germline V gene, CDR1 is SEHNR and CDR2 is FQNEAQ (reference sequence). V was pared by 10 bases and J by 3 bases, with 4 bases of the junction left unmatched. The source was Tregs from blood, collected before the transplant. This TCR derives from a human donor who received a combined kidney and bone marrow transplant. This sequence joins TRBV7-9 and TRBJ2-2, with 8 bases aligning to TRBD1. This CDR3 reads CAIPQGDTGELFF. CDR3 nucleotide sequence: TGTGCCATCCCACAGGGGGACACCGGGGAGCTGTTTTTT.